The next 8 T cell receptor beta chains were all read from a single sample in a study of vaccination and CD4 T cells after COVID-19. Treatment denoted: roughly 10-day PBMC culture with coronavirus spike peptide pools or control peptides (ViraFEST assay). These receptors have no identified antigens. Cultured CD4+ T cell DNA underwent sequencing with the Oncomine TCR Beta short-read assay. TCRdb used MiXCR to reprocess the PCR reads, holding one entry per CDR3 protein. This table holds 20,000 to 25,000 distinct CDR3 sequences, 60% found once. This specimen was CD4+ T cells from blood, cultured in vitro, taken after SARS-CoV-2 vaccination. Every receptor here comes from a human donor who received a COVID-19 vaccine.

The V and J genes are TRBV7-2 and TRBJ2-5; TRBD2 matches 12 bases. CDR1 is SGHTA, CDR2 FQGNSA, per germline. Trimming at V came to 10 bases and at J to 2 bases, leaving 5 bases not matched to a gene. The CDR3 has 14 residues. CDR3 in amino acids: CAKTSGGPQETQYF. The CDR3 bases are TGTGCCAAGACTAGCGGGGGCCCACAAGAGACCCAGTACTTC.

The rearrangement joins TRBV24-1 to TRBJ1-2; D gene ambiguous. Germline V lookup: CDR1 KGHDR, CDR2 SFDVKD. The V gene lost 5 bases and the J gene lost 4 bases, with 4 bases spanning the gap. The CDR3 totals 11 residues. The CDR3 nucleotides are TGTGCCACCAGTGGGTTCTATGGCTACACCTTC. This translates into CATSGFYGYTF.

This clonotype was observed a handful of times. This chain connects TRBV7-8 to TRBJ1-5; perhaps TRBD1 as D (5 bases). The CDR3 is 16 amino acids. Trimming took 2 bases from V and 2 from J, leaving 13 bases between them. The germline V gene has CDR1 SGHVS and CDR2 FQNEAQ. CDR3 sequence (DNA): TGTGCCAGCAGCTTATCGGGACGGGGAGGCAATCAGCCCCAGCATTTT. Protein product: CASSLSGRGGNQPQHF.

The chain links TRBV6-1 to TRBJ1-6; TRBD1 aligns across 10 bases. With V trimmed by 5 bases and J by 9 bases, 7 bases remained unmatched. Germline V CDR1 and CDR2: MNHNS, SASEGT. The CDR3 length is 15 residues. The CDR3 is CASSLGTGVSSPLHF. The CDR3 DNA is TGTGCCAGCAGTCTCGGGACAGGGGTAAGTTCACCCCTCCACTTT.

There are a few counts of this clonotype. V usage is TRBV19 and J usage is TRBJ1-2; D call uncertain. The CDR3 runs 15 residues. Germline-derived CDR1 and CDR2 are LNHDA and SQIVND (reference sequence). Between the trimmed V and J ends, which lost 1 base and 3 bases, there was a span of 12 bases. CDR3 in amino acids: CASSIAHAAYYGYTF. DNA for the CDR3: TGTGCCAGTAGTATAGCGCACGCCGCTTACTATGGCTACACCTTC.

This chain links TRBV7-9 with TRBJ1-2; 7 positions match TRBD1. The germline V gene has CDR1 SEHNR and CDR2 FQNEAQ (reference sequence). Trimming took 5 bases from V and 4 from J; bases not matched to a gene: 4. This CDR3 has 13 residues. The CDR3 here is CASSLTGLYGYTF. In DNA form, the CDR3 reads TGTGCCAGCAGCCTGACAGGGCTCTATGGCTACACCTTC.

The V and J genes are TRBV6-1 and TRBJ1-1, with D possibly matching TRBD1 (5 bases). The CDR3 totals 14 residues. Trimming took 6 bases from V and 1 from J, leaving 12 bases between them. In germline, CDR1 is MNHNS, CDR2 SASEGT. The CDR3 DNA sequence: TGTGCCAGCAGAGAGCGGAGGGGGAACACTGAAGCTTTCTTT. This codes for CASRERRGNTEAFF.

V and J are TRBV6-1 and TRBJ2-7; D may correspond to TRBD1 or TRBD2 (7 bases each). The CDR3 is made up of 14 amino acids. V lost 6 bases and J lost 4, with 16 bases in between. Germline V CDR1 and CDR2: MNHNS, SASEGT. Here the CDR3 reads CASSYYRGGYEQYF. CDR3 DNA: TGTGCCAGCAGCTATTACAGGGGAGGGTACGAGCAGTACTTC.